One sample yielded the 19 T cell receptor beta chains listed below, sequenced in a study of T cell responses to AZD1222 COVID-19 vaccine. Method: immunoSEQ multiplex PCR; TCRdb's copy keeps in-frame clones and lacks some. The table lists around 150,000 clones, around 90% of them singletons. The sample here was peripheral blood, taken on day 0 of MenACWY control vaccination. These receptor sequences come from an adult in good health.

This sequence joins TRBV11-1 and TRBJ1-5; perhaps TRBD1 as D (5 bases). In germline, CDR1 is SGHAT, CDR2 FQDESV (reference sequence). This CDR3 has 14 amino acids. Trimming pared 5 bases from V and 1 base from J, leaving 9 bases between. CDR3 sequence reads: CASSLEGSNQPQHF. CDR3 in DNA: TGTGCCAGCAGCCTGGAGGGGAGCAATCAGCCCCAGCATTTT.

The rearrangement links TRBV6-5 to TRBJ1-3, with D tentatively TRBD1 (5 bases). Trimming cost V 6 bases and J 2 bases, with 8 bases left between them. The CDR3 runs 13 residues. Germline-derived CDR1 and CDR2 are MNHEY and SVGAGI. CDR3 residues: CASSPGPGNTIYF. The CDR3 DNA follows: TGTGCCAGCAGCCCGGGACCTGGAAACACCATATATTTT.

The J gene is TRBJ1-5, the V gene TRBV7-6; TRBD1 might be the D (6 bases). Trimming left V 5 bases short and J 7 bases short, with 21 bases between. The V gene's germline CDR1 is SGHVS and CDR2 FNYEAQ. The CDR3 covers 16 residues. DNA of the CDR3: TGTGCCAGCAGCCCGGTAGTAGGACAGTATCGGCAGCCCCAGCATTTT. It is translated as CASSPVVGQYRQPQHF.

This chain uses TRBV3-1 (or the pseudogene TRBV3-2) with TRBJ2-1; 11 nucleotides agree with TRBD2. Germline V gene lookup returns CDR1 LGHDT and CDR2 YNNKEL (reference sequence). Germline trimming cut 4 bases from V and 5 bases from J; bases unmatched to any gene: 7. This CDR3 has 16 amino acids. For the CDR3, the DNA is TGTGCCAGCAGCCTCTATGGGACTAGCGGAAACAATGAGCAGTTCTTC. It translates to CASSLYGTSGNNEQFF.

The chain carries TRBV5-1 and TRBJ1-4; 7 bases are shared with TRBD1. CDR3 size: 14 residues. Germline loops: CDR1 SGHRS, CDR2 YFSETQ. V lost 4 bases, J lost 4 bases, and 4 bases stayed unmatched. The CDR3 nucleotides read TGCGCCAGCAGCATGACAGGGTATAATGAAAAACTGTTTTTT. Translating gives CASSMTGYNEKLFF. Filled out from reference TRBV5-1 and TRBJ1-4, the complete variable domain reads KAGVTQTPRYLIKTRGQQVTLSCSPISGHRSVSWYQQTPGQGLQFLFEYFSETQRNKGNFPGRFSGRQFSNSRSEMNVSTLELGDSALYLCASSMTGYNEKLFFGSGTQLSVL.

The chain joins TRBV27 to TRBJ1-2; 7 positions agree with TRBD1. After removal of 0 bases from V and 4 bases from J, the junction contained 8 bases not matched to a gene. This CDR3 has 16 amino acids. CDR1 and CDR2 (germline): MNHEY, SMNVEV (reference sequence). CDR3 protein: CASSLSTGADFYGYTF. CDR3 sequence (DNA): TGTGCCAGCAGTTTATCCACAGGGGCGGACTTCTATGGCTACACCTTC.

A remark on this clone: One junction end does not reproduce the germline sequence, and a read error may be involved. This sequence joins TRBV7-7 and TRBJ2-2, with unresolved D. Per the germline V gene, CDR1 is SSHAT and CDR2 is FNYEAQ (reference sequence). CDR3 size: 14 residues. The CDR3 here is CASSREENTGELFF. In nucleotides, the CDR3 is TGTGCTAGCAGCCGAGAGGAAAACACCGGGGAGCTGTTTTTT. The variable domain in full, completed from reference TRBV7-7 and TRBJ2-2, reads GAGVSQSPRYKVTKRGQDVTLRCDPISSHATLYWYQQALGQGPEFLTYFNYEAQPDKSGLPSDRFSAERPEGSISTLTIQRTEQRDSAMYRCASSREENTGELFFGEGSRLTVL.

CDR3 nucleotides: TGTGCCAGCACCCAGGGGGCTGCTAATGAAAAACTGTTTTTT. It specifies CASTQGAANEKLFF. The rearrangement joins TRBV2 to TRBJ1-4; 8 nucleotides align to TRBD1. This CDR3 region has 14 residues. Germline loops: CDR1 SNHLY, CDR2 FYNNEI. J lost 3 bases, V lost 7 bases, and 4 bases had no gene match.

This clone has only a few counts. The chain has TRBV9 and TRBJ1-1, with D uncertain. The CDR3 contains 13 residues. The ends were cut back, 3 bases at V and 4 bases at J, with 10 bases in the middle. CDR1 and CDR2 from the germline V gene are SGDLS and YYNGEE. The CDR3 nucleotides read TGTGCCAGCAGCGCCGGGCTGACCACTGAAGCTTTCTTT. This translates into CASSAGLTTEAFF.

The V and J genes are TRBV5-4 and TRBJ1-4; unclear D gene. V gave up 3 bases and J gave up 4 bases, with 7 bases separating them. Germline CDR1 is SGHNT and CDR2 is YYREEE (reference sequence). The CDR3 sequence is 13 residues long. CDR3 nucleotides: TGTGCCAGCAGCTCCGAACATAATGAAAAACTGTTTTTT. Translation gives CASSSEHNEKLFF.

This clone has just a few counts. The rearrangement links TRBV5-4 to TRBJ2-5, with a tentative D call TRBD1 (6 bases). V dropped 4 bases and J dropped 0 bases, with 10 bases sitting between them. Germline V gene sequence: CDR1 SGHNT, CDR2 YYREEE (reference sequence). The CDR3 length is 14 residues. As DNA, the CDR3 is TGTGCCAGCAGCCACACAGGGTACCAAGAGACCCAGTACTTC. Amino acids: CASSHTGYQETQYF.

The rearrangement uses TRBV19 and TRBJ1-2; TRBD1 matches at 8 bases. Trimming removed 5 bases from V and 5 bases from J; junction bases left unmatched: 7. Germline V gives CDR1 LNHDA, CDR2 SQIVND (reference sequence). This CDR3 is built from 14 residues. The chain's CDR3 is CASSRTGGVYGYTF. For the CDR3, the DNA is TGTGCCAGTAGTCGTACAGGGGGAGTATATGGCTACACCTTC.

This sequence joins TRBV15 and TRBJ2-5, with a possible D match to TRBD1 (7 bases). The CDR3 runs to 15 residues. Germline CDR1 LNHNV, CDR2 YYDKDF (reference sequence). V lost 4 bases and J 2 bases, leaving 14 bases between the germline ends. CDR3 region: CATSTRRGPQETQYF. CDR3 DNA sequence: TGTGCCACCAGCACTAGGAGGGGGCCTCAAGAGACCCAGTACTTC. Filled out from reference TRBV15 and TRBJ2-5, the complete variable domain reads DAMVIQNPRYQVTQFGKPVTLSCSQTLNHNVMYWYQQKSSQAPKLLFHYYDKDFNNEADTPDNFQSRRPNTSFCFLDIRSPGLGDTAMYLCATSTRRGPQETQYFGPGTRLLVL.

V usage is TRBV25-1 and J usage is TRBJ1-4; possibly TRBD1 for D (5 bases). Trimming shortened V by 8 bases and J by 1 base, and 8 bases separated the two germline ends. CDR1 and CDR2 (germline): MGHDK, SYGVNS. The CDR3 covers 13 residues. The CDR3 DNA reads as TGTGCCAGCGGGACGAGAACTAATGAAAAACTGTTTTTT. Its protein is CASGTRTNEKLFF.

The chain is built from TRBV3-1 (or the pseudogene TRBV3-2) and TRBJ2-2; D is unclear. Germline V gene lookup returns CDR1 LGHDT and CDR2 YNNKEL (reference sequence). V shed 1 base and J shed 8 bases, with 11 bases lying between them. The CDR3 consists of 14 residues. CDR3 in DNA: TGTGCCAGCAGCCAAGTACCCACTGGGGGGGAGCTGTTTTTT. Translation gives CASSQVPTGGELFF.

V usage is TRBV27 and J usage is TRBJ1-2; D possibly corresponds to TRBD1 (5 bases). This CDR3 has 14 amino acids. Looked up from germline, CDR1 is MNHEY and CDR2 is SMNVEV (reference sequence). Between the trimmed V and J ends, which lost 8 bases and 7 bases, there was a span of 20 bases. DNA of the CDR3: TGTGCCAGCTACGCCAGTGGCAGGGTCTCTGGCTACACCTTC. Amino acids: CASYASGRVSGYTF.

V is TRBV28 and J is TRBJ1-5; D gene ambiguous. The CDR3 is 17 amino acids. V gave up 3 bases and J gave up 4 bases, with 19 bases separating them. CDR1 is MDHEN, CDR2 SYDVKM, per germline. CDR3 bases: TGTGCCAGCAGTTTGAATAGGGTACCGCTCAATAATCAGCCCCAGCATTTT. This sequence encodes CASSLNRVPLNNQPQHF.

The chain recombines TRBV6-5 with TRBJ1-5, with D possibly matching TRBD1 (5 bases). This CDR3 is 15 amino acids long. V was clipped by 2 bases and J by 7 bases, with 15 bases between them. The germline gives CDR1 MNHEY, CDR2 SVGAGI. The CDR3 DNA sequence: TGTGCCAGCAGTTACGAATCGGGGTGGGACCAGCCCCAGCATTTT. Translating gives CASSYESGWDQPQHF.

On this clone: A read error may account for a junction end that differs from germline. The chain combines TRBV11-2 with TRBJ2-5; D ambiguous. The CDR3 is 12 amino acids. CDR1 and CDR2 (germline): SGHAT, FQNNGV. The CDR3 nucleotides are TGTGCCAGCAGCTTAGATATAGAGAACCAGTACTTC. Amino acid sequence: CASSLDIENQYF.